This T cell receptor (beta chain) was sequenced in a study of blood T cell repertoires in COVID-19. About the study: The origin of the acute and convalescent COVID-19 samples was the United States, Italy and Spain. PBMCs, B-cell-depleted T cells, or T cells were the source of the cDNA or gDNA that made up the material.

How the authors handled the data: The authors estimated nucleated cell counts from reference gene primer amplification. Measured with immunoSEQ multiplex PCR; TCRdb has only the in-frame clones, and not every one. D and trimming come from the DNA, and the V and J calls and clone size come from that table. In the table there are tens of thousands of clones, roughly 83% of which are singletons. Germline assignment: CDR1 DFQATT and CDR2 SNEGSKA (reference sequence). This CDR3 has 10 amino acids. The V and J ends lost 3 bases and 8 bases respectively, with 5 bases between them. Enrolment of Seattle patients took place during active infection, and they were followed longitudinally.

The gene calls are TRBV20-1 and TRBJ2-1; possibly TRBD2 for D (5 bases). Material for sequencing was peripheral blood. This receptor was taken from a middle-aged man with COVID-19, enrolled during active disease. The CDR3 sequence: CSARRDEQFF. CDR3 bases: TGCAGTGCTAGGAGGGATGAGCAGTTCTTC.